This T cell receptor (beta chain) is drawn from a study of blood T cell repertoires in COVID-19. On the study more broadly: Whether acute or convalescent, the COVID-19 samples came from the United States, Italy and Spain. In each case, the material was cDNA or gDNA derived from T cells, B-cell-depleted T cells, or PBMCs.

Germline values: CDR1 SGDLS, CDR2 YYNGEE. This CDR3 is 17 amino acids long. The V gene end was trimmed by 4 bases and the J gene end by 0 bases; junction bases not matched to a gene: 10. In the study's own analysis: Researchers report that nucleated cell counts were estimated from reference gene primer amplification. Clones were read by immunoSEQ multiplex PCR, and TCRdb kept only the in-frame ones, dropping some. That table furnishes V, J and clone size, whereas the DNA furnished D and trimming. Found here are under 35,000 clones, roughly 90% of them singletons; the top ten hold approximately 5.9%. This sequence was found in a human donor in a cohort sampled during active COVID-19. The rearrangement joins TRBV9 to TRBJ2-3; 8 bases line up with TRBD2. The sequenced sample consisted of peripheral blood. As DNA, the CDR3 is TGTGCCAGCAGCCCACCAGGCGGGGGGACTAGCACAGATACGCAGTATTTT. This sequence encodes CASSPPGGGTSTDTQYF.